The source of this TCR beta chain is a study of cytomegalovirus exposure and HLA in healthy donors. Whole-study results and caveats: In a later analysis, the majority of CMV-associated beta chains seemingly showed HLA restriction. There was a cluster of highly shared sequence variants that was likely a sequencing artifact. As confirmed in vitro, three CMV-associated chains were specific for CMV antigens. TCR beta V- and J-gene trimming, according to a later analysis, was linked to a missense DCLRE1C variant.

Trimming took 5 bases from V and 6 from J, leaving 17 bases between them. The CDR3 contains 14 residues. The germline V gene has CDR1 LNHNV and CDR2 YYDKDF (reference sequence). On this clone: What it binds is unknown.

It was with 60 Vbeta and 13 Jbeta primers that the PCR ran. Data came from immunoSEQ multiplex PCR; TCRdb stores just in-frame clones and leaves some out. The table lists under 70,000 clones, with 10% to 15% in the top ten. The chain uses TRBV15 and TRBJ2-7, with D possibly being TRBD2 (7 bases). The specimen sequenced was PBMCs. This TCR was sampled from a woman aged 25-40 years in good health and CMV-seropositive. The CDR3 protein is CATSRGTTGGEQYF. CDR3 DNA sequence: TGTGCCACCAGCCGAGGGACAACGGGGGGCGAGCAGTACTTC. The whole variable domain, filled in from reference TRBV15 and TRBJ2-7, reads DAMVIQNPRYQVTQFGKPVTLSCSQTLNHNVMYWYQQKSSQAPKLLFHYYDKDFNNEADTPDNFQSRRPNTSFCFLDIRSPGLGDTAMYLCATSRGTTGGEQYFGPGTRLTVT.